The rows below give T cell receptor beta chains drawn from one sample of a study of shared clonotypes between healthy human individuals. This table comes from immunoSEQ multiplex PCR, and its TCRdb copy is limited to in-frame clones, with some not included. This table holds under 2,500,000 clones, more than 90% found once. Sample: naive CD4+ T cells sorted from blood. These TCRs come from a young man in good health. Each CDR3 is given with its conserved first and last residue. D genes are given only for firm matches. Clone size is stated in some rows and not others, as once, few, many or a class when expanded.

>-|TRBJ1-5|TRBV19|-
TGTGCCACCCGACAGGCGTTCGTTTTAAATCAGCCCCAGCATTTT
CATRQAFVLNQPQHF
>-|TRBJ2-4|TRBV10-3|few
TGTGCCATCAACCTCACGGCAGGTACAGCCAAAAACATTCAGTACTTC
CAINLTAGTAKNIQYF
>-|TRBJ1-2|TRBV10-3|once
TGTGCCATCAGTGGGGACCGCTATGGCTACACCTTC
CAISGDRYGYTF
>-|TRBJ2-7|TRBV19|-
TGTGCCAGTAGTACCACCCACCAGGAGCAGTACTTC
CASSTTHQEQYF
>TRBD1|TRBJ2-7|TRBV18|-
TGTGCCAGCTCCCGACAGGGGCCCTCCTACGAGCAGTACTTC
CASSRQGPSYEQYF
>TRBD1|TRBJ2-5|TRBV6-1|-
TGTGCCAGCAGTGGGGCCGGGACAGGCAAGAGGGCGGAGACCCAGTACTTC
CASSGAGTGKRAETQYF
>TRBD2|TRBJ2-5|TRBV7-2|-
TGTGCCAGCAGCTTAGCTTGGCTAGCGGGGCAAGAGACCCAGTACTTC
CASSLAWLAGQETQYF
>-|TRBJ1-2|TRBV19|once
TGTGCCAGTAGTATATCGATAATTCTGGGTAACTATGGCTACACCTTC
CASSISIILGNYGYTF
>TRBD1|TRBJ2-7|TRBV5-1|once
TGCGCCAGCAGCTTGTTTACAGGGGGATACGAGCAGTACTTC
CASSLFTGGYEQYF
>-|TRBJ1-2|TRBV14|once
TGTGCCAGCAGCCAAGTTACGGCTGCTATCGACTATGGCTACACCTTC
CASSQVTAAIDYGYTF
>TRBD1|TRBJ1-3|TRBV30|-
TGTGCCTGGAGTCGACCGGACAGGCGGGGGGGAAACACCATATATTTT
CAWSRPDRRGGNTIYF
>TRBD2|TRBJ2-3|TRBV2|-
TGTGCCAGCAGTGACGCTAGCGGGGTAGCAGATACGCAGTATTTT
CASSDASGVADTQYF
>TRBD2|TRBJ2-7|TRBV15|-
TGTGCCACCAGCAGAATACCGGGACTAGCGTCCTACGAGCAGTACTTC
CATSRIPGLASYEQYF
>TRBD1|TRBJ2-2|TRBV2|-
TGTGCCAGCCTCAGGACAGGGGGCGCGAATGCCGGGGAGCTGTTTTTT
CASLRTGGANAGELFF
>-|TRBJ2-1|TRBV10-3|-
TGTGCCATCAGTGCGGACCTCAATGAGCAGTTCTTC
CAISADLNEQFF
>TRBD1|TRBJ2-1|TRBV18|-
TGTGCCAGCTCACCCGGGACAGGGTTCAATGAGCAGTTCTTC
CASSPGTGFNEQFF
>TRBD1|TRBJ1-5|TRBV19|-
TGTGCCAGTAGTCCCACTCGACAGGGAGGGCAGCCCCAGCATTTT
CASSPTRQGGQPQHF
>-|TRBJ1-1|TRBV29-1|once
TGCAGCGTTGAAGACCACAGGGTCACTGAAGCTTTCTTT
CSVEDHRVTEAFF
>-|TRBJ1-1|TRBV5-1|-
TGCGCCAGCAGCCCCAGCGGGCTACGAGAAGCTTTCTTT
CASSPSGLREAFF
>-|TRBJ1-3|TRBV30|-
TGTGCCTGGAGTGTTCGGGGAAACACCATATATTTT
CAWSVRGNTIYF
>-|TRBJ1-6|TRBV27|-
TGTGCCTCCACCCCGGCGGGGGGTAGTTCACCCCTCCACTTT
CASTPAGGSSPLHF
>TRBD1|TRBJ1-4|TRBV6-1|-
TGTGCCAGCAGTATTACAGGGGCGTGGAGTGAAAAACTGTTTTTT
CASSITGAWSEKLFF
>-|TRBJ2-3|TRBV7-2|-
TGTGCCAGCAGCTTAGAAGGGGTACTAGGGCATACGCAGTATTTT
CASSLEGVLGHTQYF
>-|TRBJ2-3|TRBV9|-
TGTGCCAGCAGCGTAGCGGGCTGGGAGGAAGATACGCAGTATTTT
CASSVAGWEEDTQYF
>-|TRBJ1-5|TRBV21-1|-
TGTGCCAGCAGCACTCCCTTTTTTGGAACTGTAATAGCGGATCAGCCCCAGCATTTT
CASSTPFFGTVIADQPQHF
>TRBD2|TRBJ2-1|TRBV27|-
TGTGCCAGCACTCCGGGGGGGATGGGCTCCTACAATGAGCAGTTCTTC
CASTPGGMGSYNEQFF
>-|TRBJ2-7|TRBV5-1|-
TGCGCCAGCAGCTTGGAGGCAGGTTCCTACGAGCAGTACTTC
CASSLEAGSYEQYF
>TRBD2|TRBJ2-1|TRBV11-3|-
TGTGCCAGCAGCTCGGGACTAGCGGGATGGGGGAATGAGCAGTTCTTC
CASSSGLAGWGNEQFF
>-|TRBJ1-6|TRBV15|-
TGTGCCACCAGCAGAGATCCGCAGGGGAGCTCCTATAATTCACCCCTCCACTTT
CATSRDPQGSSYNSPLHF
>TRBD1|TRBJ1-3|TRBV30|-
TGTGCCTGGTGGGACAGCGGAACCTCTGGAAACACCATATATTTT
CAWWDSGTSGNTIYF
>-|TRBJ2-1|TRBV27|-
TGTGCCAGCAGTTTATTCTCCGGTCAGACCCCGTACAATGAGCAGTTCTTC
CASSLFSGQTPYNEQFF
>TRBD2|TRBJ2-7|TRBV5-6|once
TGTGCCAGCAGCTTGGCCGGGACTAGCGAGTACGAGCAGTACTTC
CASSLAGTSEYEQYF
>-|TRBJ1-4|TRBV30|-
TGTGCCTGGAGTGTATCGGGGGGCAGGAATGAAAAACTGTTTTTT
CAWSVSGGRNEKLFF
>-|TRBJ1-1|TRBV11-2|once
TGTGCCAGCAGCCTGACCCGGGAGGACACTGAAGCTTTCTTT
CASSLTREDTEAFF
>TRBD1|TRBJ1-4|TRBV9|-
TGTGCCAGCAGCCCTGAATCAGGGGGTGGTGAAAAACTGTTTTTT
CASSPESGGGEKLFF
>TRBD2|TRBJ2-5|TRBV10-3|-
TGTGCCATCACCTCGGGACTACAAGAGACCCAGTACTTC
CAITSGLQETQYF
>TRBD1|TRBJ2-5|TRBV18|-
TGTGCCAGCTCACCGACAGGGGGAGAGACCCAGTACTTC
CASSPTGGETQYF
>-|TRBJ2-6|TRBV5-1|-
TGCGCCAGCAGCTTGGACGGGGGCGCATCTGGGGCCAACGTCCTGACTTTC
CASSLDGGASGANVLTF
>TRBD1|TRBJ1-6|TRBV2|once
TGTGCCAGCCGACAGGGCGCCTATAATTCACCCCTCCACTTT
CASRQGAYNSPLHF
>TRBD1|TRBJ2-5|TRBV9|-
TGTGCCAGCAGCCCAACCCAGGGGGCGGTCGCCACCCAGTACTTC
CASSPTQGAVATQYF
>TRBD1|TRBJ2-2|TRBV11-1|few
TGTGCCAGCAGCAAAGGACAGGGGAAGGACACCGGGGAGCTGTTTTTT
CASSKGQGKDTGELFF
>-|TRBJ1-4|TRBV7-9|-
TGTGCCAGCAGCCGATCATCAAATGGGTTCAATGAAAAACTGTTTTTT
CASSRSSNGFNEKLFF
>-|TRBJ1-1|TRBV25-1|-
TGTGCCAGCAGTGATCTTACGGGCGCGAACACTGAAGCTTTCTTT
CASSDLTGANTEAFF
>TRBD2|TRBJ2-3|TRBV2|-
TGTGCCAGCAGGGACCTGGGACTAGCGGGAGCTACAGATACGCAGTATTTT
CASRDLGLAGATDTQYF
>-|TRBJ2-5|TRBV10-3|-
TGTGCCATCAGTGGGGGAGAATTGGAGACCCAGTACTTC
CAISGGELETQYF
>TRBD1|TRBJ2-7|TRBV27|once
TGTGCCAGCAGTCCCGACAGGGGGCTCTACGAGCAGTACTTC
CASSPDRGLYEQYF
>-|TRBJ2-5|TRBV30|-
TGTGCCTGGAGCGAGCTAAAAGAGACCCAGTACTTC
CAWSELKETQYF
>-|TRBJ2-1|TRBV9|-
TGTGCCAGCAGCGTAGAACCTTGGAATGAGCAGTTCTTC
CASSVEPWNEQFF